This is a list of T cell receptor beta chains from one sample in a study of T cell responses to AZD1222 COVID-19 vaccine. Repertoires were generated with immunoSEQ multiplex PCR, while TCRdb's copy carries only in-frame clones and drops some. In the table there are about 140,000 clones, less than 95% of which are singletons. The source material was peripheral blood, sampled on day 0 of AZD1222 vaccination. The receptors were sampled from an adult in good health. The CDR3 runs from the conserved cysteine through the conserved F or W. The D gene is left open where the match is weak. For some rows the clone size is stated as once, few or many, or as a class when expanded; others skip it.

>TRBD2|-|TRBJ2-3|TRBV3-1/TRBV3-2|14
CASSHRWGGDTQYF
TGTGCCAGCAGCCACCGGTGGGGAGGGGATACGCAGTATTTT
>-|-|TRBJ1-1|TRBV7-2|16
CASSLRGTTGGSEAFF
TGTGCCAGCAGCTTAAGGGGGACTACCGGGGGGAGTGAAGCTTTCTTT
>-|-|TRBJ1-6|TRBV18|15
CASSQNRADNSPLHF
TGTGCCAGCTCACAGAACAGGGCCGATAATTCACCCCTCCACTTT
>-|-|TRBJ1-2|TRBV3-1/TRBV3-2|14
CASRHPGPNYGYTF
TGTGCCAGCAGACACCCGGGACCTAACTATGGCTACACCTTC
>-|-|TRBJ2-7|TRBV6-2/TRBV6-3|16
CASSYSRGGSSYEQYF
TGTGCCAGCAGTTACTCGAGGGGCGGCAGCTCCTACGAGCAGTACTTC
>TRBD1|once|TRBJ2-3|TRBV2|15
CASSPTGQGANTQYF
TGTGCCAGCAGCCCCACCGGACAGGGGGCGAATACGCAGTATTTT
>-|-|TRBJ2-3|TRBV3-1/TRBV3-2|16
CASSHRRRASTDTQYF
TGTGCCAGCAGCCACCGCAGACGGGCTAGCACAGATACGCAGTATTTT
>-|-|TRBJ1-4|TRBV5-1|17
CASSLARGGPPNEKLFF
TGCGCCAGCAGCTTGGCCCGAGGAGGGCCTCCTAATGAAAAACTGTTTTTT
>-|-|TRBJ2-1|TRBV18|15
CASSPGAVAYNEQFF
TGTGCCAGCTCACCTGGGGCTGTGGCTTACAATGAGCAGTTCTTC
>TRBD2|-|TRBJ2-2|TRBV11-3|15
CASILVRGGTGELFF
TGTGCCAGCATTCTGGTGCGGGGGGGCACCGGGGAGCTGTTTTTT
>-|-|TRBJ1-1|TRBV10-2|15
CASSEPRTGDTEAFF
TGCGCCAGCAGTGAGCCGCGGACCGGGGACACTGAAGCTTTCTTT
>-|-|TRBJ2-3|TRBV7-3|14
CASSQRLGTDTQYF
TGTGCCAGCAGCCAAAGGTTGGGCACAGATACGCAGTATTTT
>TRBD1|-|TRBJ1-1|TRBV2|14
CASTAGQANSEAFF
TGTGCCAGCACAGCGGGACAGGCGAATTCTGAAGCTTTCTTT
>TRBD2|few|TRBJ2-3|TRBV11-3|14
CASSSGLASDTQYF
TGTGCCAGCAGCTCAGGACTAGCATCGGATACGCAGTATTTT
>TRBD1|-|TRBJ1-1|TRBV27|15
CASSSSGQGYTEAFF
TGTGCCAGCAGTTCCTCCGGACAGGGATACACTGAAGCTTTCTTT
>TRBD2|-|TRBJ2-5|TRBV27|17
CASSLTGTSGARKTQYF
TGTGCCAGCAGTTTAACCGGGACTAGCGGGGCCCGTAAGACCCAGTACTTC
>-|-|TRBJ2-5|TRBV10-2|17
CASNDPWGGTSQETQYF
TGCGCCAGCAACGACCCGTGGGGGGGGACAAGCCAAGAGACCCAGTACTTC
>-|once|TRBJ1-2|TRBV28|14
CASRGTDSFYGYTF
TGTGCCAGCAGGGGAACCGACAGTTTCTATGGCTACACCTTC
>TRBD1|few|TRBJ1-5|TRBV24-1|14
CATSGTGSVQPQHF
TGTGCCACTTCCGGGACAGGATCTGTTCAGCCCCAGCATTTT
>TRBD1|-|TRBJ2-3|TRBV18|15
CASSPGQGATDTQYF
TGTGCCAGCTCACCGGGACAGGGGGCTACAGATACGCAGTATTTT
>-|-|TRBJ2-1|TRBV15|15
CATSRSRTGYNEQFF
TGTGCCACCAGCAGATCCCGGACGGGGTACAATGAGCAGTTCTTC
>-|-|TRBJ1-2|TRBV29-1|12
CSVPGTNDGYTF
TGCAGCGTCCCCGGGACAAACGATGGCTACACCTTC
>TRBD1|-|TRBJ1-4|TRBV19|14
CASNDRGANEKLFF
TGTGCCAGTAACGACAGGGGAGCTAATGAAAAACTGTTTTTT
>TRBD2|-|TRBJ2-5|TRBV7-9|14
CASSSGLAGETQYF
TGTGCCAGCAGCTCGGGACTAGCGGGAGAGACCCAGTACTTC
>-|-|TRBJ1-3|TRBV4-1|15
CASSPGESSGNTIYF
TGCGCCAGCAGCCCAGGGGAGAGCTCTGGAAACACCATATATTTT